One T cell receptor (beta chain) is described in this entry. The target of this receptor is not known. From a lookup of the germline V gene, CDR1 and CDR2 are LGHNA and YSLEER. The trim is 0 bases for V and 7 bases for J, with a gap of 10 bases between the germline ends. The CDR3 spans 13 residues, from the cysteine through the phenylalanine. The kept DNA is CDR3 alone, 39 bases in frame from the first base. The data were taken from a study of cytomegalovirus exposure and HLA in healthy donors (dated by TCRdb to the late 2010s). Broadly, across the study: An earlier analysis of several hundred of the donors reported about 250 Gb of sequence data and roughly 110 million unique TCR beta sequences from 190 million or so T cells. An early release covering roughly 600 HLA-typed donors comprised 250 to 350 gigabases of sequencing data and about 90 million unique TCR sequences. Of the approximately 400 genotyped donors, roughly 85% fell in the genetic ancestry cluster associated with self-reported Caucasian donors. The aim of the study was to test whether cataloging public T cell receptors could identify signatures of past pathogen exposure. The study profiled the T cell repertoires of approximately 700 subjects by immunosequencing and related them to cytomegalovirus serostatus. Along with the approximately 670-subject first cohort, a separate validation cohort of over 90 different subjects was used. To predict cytomegalovirus infection status, the study brought together high-throughput TCR immunosequencing, statistical association of individual TCRs with disease status, and machine learning. In a later analysis, previously published TCR beta repertoires from several hundred donors were re-analyzed and high-resolution HLA genotyping was added so that TCR occurrence patterns could be studied. Rather than using new phenotypic data, the later analysis identified candidate immune exposures from TCR beta sequences and from how often those sequences occurred across donors. To decide whether each TCR beta V gene segment behaved as functional or pseudogenic, an earlier analysis of nearly 600 of the donors relied on high-throughput TCR beta sequencing. Donor age, sex, ethnicity and CMV serostatus were compiled alongside the repertoire data. A later genetic analysis took genome-wide SNP genotypes for 398 of the 666 donors and used that subset as a discovery cohort. Every repertoire in the discovery cohort had been generated on one and the same sequencing platform. Both class I and class II loci were covered by HLA typing, at four-digit resolution. Typing coverage differed by locus: A, B, C, DRB1 and DQB1 were typed in about 629-640 donors, DQA1 in 500 to 550, DPA1 in around 610, and DPB1 in 450 to 490. Four or five DR-DQ haplotypes were handled as single units for association and clustering because linkage in the cohort was strong. Across about 370 genotyped donors of the cohort, an average of roughly 230,000 unique TCR beta nucleotide sequences per donor were sequenced, and roughly 20% of those sequences were non-productive.

Paper-wide results and their limitations: A later analysis found that most CMV-associated TCR beta chains appeared HLA-restricted, with HLA associations seemingly driven largely by CMV exposure. According to a later analysis, TCR association rates differed among HLA loci, with DRB1 alleles showing the most associated TCRs and HLA-C alleles showing the fewest. In vitro tests confirmed that a few of the cytomegalovirus-associated TCR beta chains recognize cytomegalovirus antigens. Specific HLA alleles were associated with 18,000 or so TCR beta sequences at a false discovery rate of 0.05 in a later analysis. This cohort had only TCR beta chains sequenced, and the lack of alpha or paired-chain data limited which features could be detected. Because HLA typing was unavailable for some donors at each locus, only the typed subset was used in association tests. According to the authors, the approach could potentially be generalized to other disease states and immunological phenotypes. A later analysis reported that several top co-occurrence clusters appeared linked to parvovirus B19, influenza, CMV and Epstein-Barr virus. A later genetic analysis reported fewer N-insertions in productive TCRs among donors in an Asian-associated ancestry cluster than the roughly 700-donor mean. Seventeen rarely observed V segments, including chromosome 9 orphons, were excluded from the earlier analysis of some 590 of the donors because counts were too low. In an earlier analysis of about 600 of the donors, most TCR beta V segments appeared in productive rearrangements about 87% or about 30% of the time, broadly matching IMGT annotations. Correlated functional status among segregating V segments might be attributable to linkage disequilibrium, but an unknown experimental factor could not be ruled out. A later genetic analysis associated a missense DCLRE1C variant with V-gene and J-gene trimming of TCR beta chains, and an independent cohort replicated the association. Most TCR sequences were seen in very few donors, while some public TCRs were found in many individuals. In a later analysis, HLA-associated TCR beta chains were found to be more clonally expanded and to have lower generation probabilities than equally common non-associated chains. A further reported finding was that TCR beta sequences accurately predicted the HLA-A and HLA-B alleles for most subjects in the first cohort. The presence/absence analyses assumed that sequencing depth was roughly uniform across donors, and that assumption may not be true. In both the original and validation cohorts, the classifier was reported to diagnose cytomegalovirus status with high specificity and sensitivity. A cluster of highly shared sequence variants was judged likely to represent a technical artifact of the sequencing pipeline. A total of some 180 TCR beta chains were listed by the study as associated with cytomegalovirus. The 87-base-pair reads could not distinguish some IMGT-functional V segments, including TRBV6-2 and TRBV6-3, so those segments were excluded. When HLA alleles, especially DR and DQ, strongly co-occurred, TCR associations were difficult to assign to individual alleles. The only immune exposure information available for the cohort was CMV serostatus.

The cohort was made up of about 610 healthy bone marrow donors. Cohort members were all nominally healthy when sampled, although unrecorded immune exposures were likely present. The donor was CMV seropositive and belonged to the group of a few hundred seropositive cohort members. A peripheral blood sample was provided by each donor, and peripheral blood mononuclear cells were used for TCR beta sequencing. The Qiagen DNeasy Blood Extraction Kit was used to extract genomic DNA from the blood cell samples. Library method: the immunoSEQ multiplex PCR assay. The multiplex PCR relied on a mix of 60 forward primers for TCR Vbeta segments and 13 reverse primers for TCR Jbeta segments. The CDR3 region of rearranged TCR beta genes was amplified from genomic DNA by a multiplex PCR assay. The Illumina HiSeq System was used to sequence the amplified TCR beta libraries as 87-base-pair reads. Turning to the authors' computational methods: Across the 500 to 850 repertoires, a later analysis counted 78 million or so unique TCR beta chains, roughly 11 million of which were shared by at least two donors. Raw reads were error-corrected and collapsed into unique sequences with a nearest-neighbor algorithm that merged closely related sequences to remove PCR and sequencing errors. Alignment of CDR3 sequences to IMGT reference sequences was used to assign V, D and J gene segments. For a sequence to be retained, a match of at least six nucleotides was required to both a V gene segment and a J gene segment. Rearrangements were classified as productive when the CDR3 lacked stop codons and remained in frame with V and J, and all other rearrangements were classified as non-productive. CDR3 was defined according to IMGT convention as the region running from the second conserved V-encoded cysteine to the conserved J-encoded phenylalanine. In an earlier analysis of more than 550 of the donors, sequences lacking an unambiguous match to a single V gene segment were excluded. In an earlier analysis of a few hundred of the donors, V segments were called functional above 56.7% productive rearrangements and were called segregating when the between-donor standard deviation exceeded 5%. A statistical classification framework was built to diagnose cytomegalovirus status from the catalog of TCR beta chain sequences. In a later analysis, V and J genes were assigned by comparing TCR nucleotide sequences against IMGT/GENE-DB human TR gene sequences. The TCRdist pipeline was used in a later analysis to assign CDR3 sequences and most-parsimonious VDJ recombination scenarios. In a later analysis, each TCR beta chain was defined by its CDR3 amino acid sequence together with its V-gene family, and reads without a unique V-gene family were excluded. To address suspected cross-contamination and a sequencing artifact, a later analysis removed approximately 590 highly shared, low-generation-probability nucleotide sequences. A later analysis calculated a clonal expansion index for each public chain from normalized within-repertoire ranks of inferred template counts. In a later analysis, generation probabilities were computed with a VDJ recombination model fitted to out-of-frame rearrangements, and the resulting probabilities were checked against IGoR. A later analysis scored TCR-TCR, TCR-HLA and TCR-CMV co-occurrence with hypergeometric tests, applying a repertoire-size bias correction to TCR pairs. False discovery rates were estimated in a later analysis by permuting HLA or CMV assignments 20 times. A later analysis grouped co-occurring TCRs with DBSCAN, adding TCRdist sequence similarity when clustering within HLA-allele-positive subsets. For co-occurrence clustering, repertoires with fewer than 30,000 or more than 120,000 public chains were excluded, along with roughly 5 repertoires with anomalous nucleotide sharing. Held by TCRdb, this immuneACCESS table contains in-frame sequences only and omits some clones. Under half of the omission traces to an unresolved V gene where checked; the cause of the rest is unknown. V, J and clone size derive from that table, while D and trimming were established from the DNA sequence. This specimen's table enumerates about 48,000 clones. The ten largest clones take up about 6% of the sample.

The sample consisted of PBMCs. The TCR originated in a male donor in good health and CMV-seropositive. The sequence joins TRBV4-3 to TRBJ2-7; TRBD1 could be the D gene, as 5 bases match. The CDR3 in this case is CASSQDSGWEQYF. The nucleotide sequence reads TGCGCCAGCAGCCAAGATTCAGGGTGGGAGCAGTACTTC.